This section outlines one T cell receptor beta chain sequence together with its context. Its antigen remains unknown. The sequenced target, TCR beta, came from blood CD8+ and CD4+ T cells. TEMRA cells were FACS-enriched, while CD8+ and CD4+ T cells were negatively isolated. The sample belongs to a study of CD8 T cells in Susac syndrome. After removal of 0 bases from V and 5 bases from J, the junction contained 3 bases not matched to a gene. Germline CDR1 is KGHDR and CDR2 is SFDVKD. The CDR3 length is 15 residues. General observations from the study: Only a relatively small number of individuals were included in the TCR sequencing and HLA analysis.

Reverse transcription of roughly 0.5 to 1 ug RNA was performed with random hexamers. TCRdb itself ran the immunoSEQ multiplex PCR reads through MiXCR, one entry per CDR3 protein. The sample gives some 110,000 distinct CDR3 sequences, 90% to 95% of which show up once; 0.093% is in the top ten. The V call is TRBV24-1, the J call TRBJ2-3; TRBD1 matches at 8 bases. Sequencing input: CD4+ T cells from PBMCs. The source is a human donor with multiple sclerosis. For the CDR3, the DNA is TGTGCCACCAGTGATTTGGGACAGGGAGAAGATACGCAGTATTTT. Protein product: CATSDLGQGEDTQYF.